This T cell receptor (beta chain) emerged from a study of response to subunit inactivated influenza vaccine. In this sample, this clonotype turned up a few times. Its antigen is unknown. V lost 4 bases and J 3 bases, leaving 16 bases between the germline ends. Germline V gene data show CDR1 as SGHRS and CDR2 as YFSETQ. The CDR3 covers 16 residues. MiXCR was run by TCRdb on the RT-PCR reads, yielding one entry per CDR3 protein. This table has 800,000 to 1,000,000 distinct CDR3 sequences, around 20% appearing once. Study observations and caveats: Researchers suggested that each seasonal influenza vaccination recruits few new T cells.

This material consisted of PBMCs from blood, taken around 5 days after vaccination. The chain combines TRBV5-1 with TRBJ2-2, with a possible D match to TRBD2 (5 bases). The sequence was obtained from a man in his fifties or sixties who received an inactivated influenza vaccine. The CDR3 region is CASSKSPPRDTGELFF. Written as DNA, the CDR3 is TGCGCCAGCAGCAAATCCCCCCCGAGGGACACCGGGGAGCTGTTTTTT.